A selection of T cell receptor beta chains follows, all from one sample in a study of identical twins. TCRdb reprocessed the 5' RACE reads with MiXCR, giving one entry per CDR3 protein. The table records 500,000 to 700,000 distinct CDR3 sequences, less than 9% of them present only once. The same data also went into a second study, on yellow fever vaccine responses in identical twins.

Sequenced input: PBMCs. Source of these receptors: a woman between 18 and 30 years old in good health. The CDR3 runs from the conserved cysteine through the conserved F or W. The D gene is left open where the match is weak. Only part of the rows carry a size: once, few, many, or a class if the clone is expanded.

V,size,D,J,DNA,CDR3
TRBV24-1,few,TRBD1,TRBJ2-2,TGTGCCACCAGTTGGACAGGGGGAGTCCCCGGGGAGCTGTTTTTT,CATSWTGGVPGELFF
TRBV7-8,few,TRBD2,TRBJ2-2,TGTGCCAGCAGCTTACTAGCGGGAGGGGGGAACACCGGGGAGCTGTTTTTT,CASSLLAGGGNTGELFF
TRBV5-1,many,NA,TRBJ2-6,TGCGCCAGCAGCGTGACAGTTAGCGACTCTGGGGCCAACGTCCTGACTTTC,CASSVTVSDSGANVLTF
TRBV7-9,many,NA,TRBJ2-3,TGTGCCAGCAGCTTAGAGAGAGCGCACACAGATACGCAGTATTTT,CASSLERAHTDTQYF
TRBV12-3/TRBV12-4,many,NA,TRBJ2-1,TGTGCCAGCAGCTACTACGATGAGCAGTTCTTC,CASSYYDEQFF
TRBV11-2,few,TRBD1,TRBJ2-1,TGTGCCAGCAGCTTAGGGACAGGGAAGCCCTACAATGAGCAGTTCTTC,CASSLGTGKPYNEQFF
TRBV5-4,NA,TRBD1,TRBJ1-2,TGTGCCAGCACCTGGACAGGGGGATTAAATGGCTACACCTTC,CASTWTGGLNGYTF
TRBV20-1,NA,TRBD1,TRBJ2-1,TGCAGTGCTAGAACAGGGGGCCTTGATGAGCAGTTCTTC,CSARTGGLDEQFF
TRBV9,few,TRBD2,TRBJ2-3,TGTGCCAGCAGCGTCGGGACTAGCGGGTTCGCAGATACGCAGTATTTT,CASSVGTSGFADTQYF
TRBV19,few,NA,TRBJ2-7,TGTGCCAGTAGTATAGAGCGGACCTACGAGCAGTACTTC,CASSIERTYEQYF
TRBV25-1,many,TRBD1,TRBJ1-2,TGTGCCAGCACCGCCGACAGGGCAAATGGCTACACCTTC,CASTADRANGYTF
TRBV5-1,many,NA,TRBJ2-1,TGCGCCAGCAGCCAGGCGGCAGACCCTCGGTTCTTC,CASSQAADPRFF
TRBV7-9,many,NA,TRBJ2-7,TGTGCCAGCAGCTTAGTGTTGTCCGGCGCCTACGAGCAGTACTTC,CASSLVLSGAYEQYF
TRBV2,NA,NA,TRBJ2-2,TGTGCCGGGGGGAAGTCACCCGGGGAGCTGTTTTTT,CAGGKSPGELFF
TRBV6-1,many,TRBD1,TRBJ1-1,TGTGCCAGCAGGCTGGGACAGGGGAACACTGAAGCTTTCTTT,CASRLGQGNTEAFF
TRBV10-1,few,TRBD1,TRBJ2-1,TGCGCCAGCCGTAGGACAGGCTACAATGAGCAGTTCTTC,CASRRTGYNEQFF
TRBV5-1,many,NA,TRBJ2-1,TGCGCCAGCAGCTTGGCGACAGACCGATACAATGAGCAGTTCTTC,CASSLATDRYNEQFF
TRBV5-1,many,NA,TRBJ1-5,TGCGCCAGCAGCTCCGATAGCAATCAGCCCCAGCATTTT,CASSSDSNQPQHF
TRBV20-1,few,TRBD1,TRBJ2-7,TGCAGTGTGTCGGGACAGGGTCTCCGCGAGCAGTACTTC,CSVSGQGLREQYF
TRBV12-3/TRBV12-4,many,NA,TRBJ1-5,TGTGCCAGCAGTTTGGCCAGGGCACCTCAGCCCCAGCATTTT,CASSLARAPQPQHF
TRBV19,few,TRBD1,TRBJ1-5,TGTGCCAGTAGTACGGACAGGAATCAGCCCCAGCATTTT,CASSTDRNQPQHF
TRBV5-6,few,NA,TRBJ2-3,TGTGCCAGCAGCGGGGACGGCCTAACGCAGTATTTT,CASSGDGLTQYF
TRBV7-6,NA,NA,TRBJ1-2,TGTGCCAGCAGCCCACAGGGTTCCCTTGGCTACACCTTC,CASSPQGSLGYTF
TRBV10-3,many,NA,TRBJ2-5,TGTGCCATCAGTGTCATCTTGCGAGAGACCCAGTACTTC,CAISVILRETQYF
TRBV13,many,NA,TRBJ2-1,TGTGCCAGCAGCCTCGTCGAAGGAACCTACAATGAGCAGTTCTTC,CASSLVEGTYNEQFF